Included here is one T cell receptor (beta chain) sequence, with context. Germline loops: CDR1 SGHRS, CDR2 YFSETQ. The CDR3 is made up of 14 amino acids. Trimming cost V 5 bases and J 0 bases; bases outside gene matches: 4. This specimen belongs to a study of blood T cell repertoires in COVID-19. The assay was immunoSEQ multiplex PCR, and TCRdb's table has in-frame clones only and misses some. The sample has some 200,000 clones, around 86% seen once; the top ten hold roughly 7.2%. The chain uses TRBV5-1 and TRBJ2-7; 8 bases align to TRBD1. Sequencing input: PBMCs or T cells enriched from blood (not recorded which). The origin of this receptor is a young man in a cohort exposed to, infected with or recovered from COVID-19 (not recorded which). The CDR3 sequence is CASRRQGFSYEQYF. The CDR3 nucleotides read TGCGCCAGCAGGCGACAGGGGTTCTCCTACGAGCAGTACTTC.